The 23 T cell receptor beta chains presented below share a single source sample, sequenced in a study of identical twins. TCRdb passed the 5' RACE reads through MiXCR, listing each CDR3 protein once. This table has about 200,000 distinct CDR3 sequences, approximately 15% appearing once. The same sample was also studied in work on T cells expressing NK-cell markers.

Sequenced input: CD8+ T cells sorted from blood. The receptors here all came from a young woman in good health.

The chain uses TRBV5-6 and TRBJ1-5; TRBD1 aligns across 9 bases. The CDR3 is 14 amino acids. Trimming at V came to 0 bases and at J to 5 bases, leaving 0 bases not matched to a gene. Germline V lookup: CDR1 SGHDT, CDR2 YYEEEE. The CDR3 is CASSLGTGDQPQHF. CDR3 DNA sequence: TGTGCCAGCAGCTTGGGGACAGGGGATCAGCCCCAGCATTTT. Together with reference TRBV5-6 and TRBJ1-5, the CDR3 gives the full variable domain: DAGVTQSPTHLIKTRGQQVTLRCSPKSGHDTVSWYQQALGQGPQFIFQYYEEEERQRGNFPDRFSGHQFPNYSSELNVNALLLGDSALYLCASSLGTGDQPQHFGDGTRLSIL.

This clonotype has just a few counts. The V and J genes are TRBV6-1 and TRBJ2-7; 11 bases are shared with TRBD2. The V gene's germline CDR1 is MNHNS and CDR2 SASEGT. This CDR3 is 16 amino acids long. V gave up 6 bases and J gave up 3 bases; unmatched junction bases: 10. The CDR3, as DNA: TGTGCCAGCAGCACAAACGCTCTAGCGGGGGGCTACGAGCAGTACTTC. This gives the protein CASSTNALAGGYEQYF.

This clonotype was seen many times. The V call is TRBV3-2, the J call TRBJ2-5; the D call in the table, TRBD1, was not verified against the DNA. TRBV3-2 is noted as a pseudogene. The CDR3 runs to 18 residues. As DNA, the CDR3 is TGTGCCAGCAGCCAAGATCATACGTTGACTGGGGCGCAAGAGACCCAGTACTTC. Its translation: CASSQDHTLTGAQETQYF.

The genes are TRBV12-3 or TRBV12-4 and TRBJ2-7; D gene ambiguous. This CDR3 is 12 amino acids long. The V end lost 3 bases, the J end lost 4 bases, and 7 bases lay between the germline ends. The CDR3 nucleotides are TGTGCCAGCAGTTTTTCCCTGTACGAGCAGTACTTC. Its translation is CASSFSLYEQYF.

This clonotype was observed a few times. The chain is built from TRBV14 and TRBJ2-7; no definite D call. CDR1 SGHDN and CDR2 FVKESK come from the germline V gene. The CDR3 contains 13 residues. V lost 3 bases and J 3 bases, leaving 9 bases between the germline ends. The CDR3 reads CASSQGIGYEQYF. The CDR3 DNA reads TGTGCCAGCAGCCAGGGGATAGGCTACGAGCAGTACTTC. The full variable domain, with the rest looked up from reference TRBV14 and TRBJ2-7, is EAGVTQFPSHSVIEKGQTVTLRCDPISGHDNLYWYRRVMGKEIKFLLHFVKESKQDESGMPNNRFLAERTGGTYSTLKVQPAELEDSGVYFCASSQGIGYEQYFGPGTRLTVT.

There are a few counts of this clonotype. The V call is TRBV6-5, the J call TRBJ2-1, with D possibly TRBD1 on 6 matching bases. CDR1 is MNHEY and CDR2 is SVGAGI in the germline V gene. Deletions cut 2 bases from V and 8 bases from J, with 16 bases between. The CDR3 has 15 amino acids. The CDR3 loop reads CASSYHIQGFHEQFF. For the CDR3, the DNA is TGTGCCAGCAGTTACCACATACAGGGATTCCATGAGCAGTTCTTC.

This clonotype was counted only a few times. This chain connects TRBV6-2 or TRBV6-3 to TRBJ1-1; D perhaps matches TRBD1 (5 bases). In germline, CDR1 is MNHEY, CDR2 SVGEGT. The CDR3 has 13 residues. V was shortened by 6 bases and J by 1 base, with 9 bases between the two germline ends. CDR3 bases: TGTGCCAGCAGAGCCGACAGGAACACTGAAGCTTTCTTT. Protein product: CASRADRNTEAFF.

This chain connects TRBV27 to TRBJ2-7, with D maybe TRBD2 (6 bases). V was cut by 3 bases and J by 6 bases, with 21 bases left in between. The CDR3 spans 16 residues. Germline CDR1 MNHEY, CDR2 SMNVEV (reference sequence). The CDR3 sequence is CASSFILGTGVFEQYF. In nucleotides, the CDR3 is TGTGCCAGCAGTTTTATCCTCGGGACTGGGGTCTTCGAGCAGTACTTC.

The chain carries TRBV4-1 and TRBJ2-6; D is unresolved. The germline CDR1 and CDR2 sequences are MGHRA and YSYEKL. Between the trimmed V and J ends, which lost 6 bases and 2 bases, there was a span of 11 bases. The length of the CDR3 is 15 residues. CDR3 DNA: TGCGCCAGCAGAACCGGAGTTACTGGGGCCAACGTCCTGACTTTC. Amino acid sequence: CASRTGVTGANVLTF.

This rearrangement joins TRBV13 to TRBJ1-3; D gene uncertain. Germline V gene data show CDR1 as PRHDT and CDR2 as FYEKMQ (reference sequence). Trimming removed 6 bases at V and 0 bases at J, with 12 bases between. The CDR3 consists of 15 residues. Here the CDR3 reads CASSTPPSSGNTIYF. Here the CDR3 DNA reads TGTGCCAGCAGTACCCCCCCTTCCTCTGGAAACACCATATATTTT.

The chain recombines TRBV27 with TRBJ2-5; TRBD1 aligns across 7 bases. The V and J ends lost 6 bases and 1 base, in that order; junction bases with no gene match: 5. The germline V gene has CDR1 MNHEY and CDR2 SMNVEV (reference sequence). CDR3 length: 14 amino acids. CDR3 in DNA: TGTGCCAGCAGCCCCGGGACAGTCCAAGAGACCCAGTACTTC. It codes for CASSPGTVQETQYF.

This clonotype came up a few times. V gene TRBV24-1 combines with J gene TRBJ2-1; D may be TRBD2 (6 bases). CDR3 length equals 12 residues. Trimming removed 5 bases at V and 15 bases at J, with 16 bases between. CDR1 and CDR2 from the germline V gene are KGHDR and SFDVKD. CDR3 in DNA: TGTGCCACCAGTGCTAGCGCCTCGAGTCGGTTCTTC. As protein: CATSASASSRFF.

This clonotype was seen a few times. The CDR3 region has the DNA TGTGCCAGCAGTCCACCGGGACAGGGCCCTAAGGGGGAGCTGTTTTTT. It is translated as CASSPPGQGPKGELFF. The chain recombines TRBV6-1 with TRBJ2-2, with TRBD1 identical over 9 bases. Germline CDR1 and CDR2: MNHNS and SASEGT. The junction had 12 bases not matched to a gene; V was cut back by 5 bases and J by 8 bases. The CDR3 has 16 residues.

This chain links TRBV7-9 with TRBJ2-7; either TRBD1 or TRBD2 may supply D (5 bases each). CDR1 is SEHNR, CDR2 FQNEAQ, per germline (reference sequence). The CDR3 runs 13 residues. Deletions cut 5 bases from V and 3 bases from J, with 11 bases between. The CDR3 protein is CASSEGPRYEQYF. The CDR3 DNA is TGTGCCAGCAGCGAGGGACCCCGCTACGAGCAGTACTTC.

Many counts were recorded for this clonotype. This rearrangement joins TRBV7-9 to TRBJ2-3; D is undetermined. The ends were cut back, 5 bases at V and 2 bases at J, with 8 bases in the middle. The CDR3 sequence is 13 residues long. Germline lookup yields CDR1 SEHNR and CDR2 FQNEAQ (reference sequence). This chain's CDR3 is CASSPAVTDTQYF. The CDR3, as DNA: TGTGCCAGCAGCCCGGCGGTCACAGATACGCAGTATTTT.

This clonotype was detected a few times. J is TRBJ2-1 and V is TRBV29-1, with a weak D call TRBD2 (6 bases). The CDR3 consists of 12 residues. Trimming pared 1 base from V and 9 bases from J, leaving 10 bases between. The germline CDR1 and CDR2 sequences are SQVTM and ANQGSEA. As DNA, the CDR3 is TGCAGCGTTGAAGTGGGGCGGGGTGAGCAGTTCTTC. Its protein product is CSVEVGRGEQFF.

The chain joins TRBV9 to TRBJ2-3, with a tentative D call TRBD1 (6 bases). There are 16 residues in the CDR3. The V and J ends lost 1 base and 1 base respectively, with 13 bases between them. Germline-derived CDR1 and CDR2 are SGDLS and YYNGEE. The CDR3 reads CASSVFGTSGTDTQYF. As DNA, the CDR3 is TGTGCCAGCAGCGTATTTGGGACATCCGGCACAGATACGCAGTATTTT.

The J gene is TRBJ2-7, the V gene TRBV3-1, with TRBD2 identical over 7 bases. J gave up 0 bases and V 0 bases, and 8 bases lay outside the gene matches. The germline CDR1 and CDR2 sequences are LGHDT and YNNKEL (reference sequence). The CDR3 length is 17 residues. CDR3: CASSQDLRTRSSYEQYF. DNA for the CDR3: TGTGCCAGCAGCCAAGATCTAAGGACTAGGAGCTCCTACGAGCAGTACTTC.

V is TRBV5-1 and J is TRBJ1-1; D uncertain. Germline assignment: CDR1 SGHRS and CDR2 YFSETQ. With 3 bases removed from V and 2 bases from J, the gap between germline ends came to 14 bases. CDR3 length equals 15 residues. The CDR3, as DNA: TGCGCCAGCAGCTCGAAGCCGGGTGTTAACACTGAAGCTTTCTTT. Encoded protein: CASSSKPGVNTEAFF.

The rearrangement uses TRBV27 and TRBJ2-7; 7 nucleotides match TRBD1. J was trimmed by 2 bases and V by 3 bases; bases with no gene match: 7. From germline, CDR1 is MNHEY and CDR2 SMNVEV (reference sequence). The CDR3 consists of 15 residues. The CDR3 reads CASSLSGGVTYEQYF. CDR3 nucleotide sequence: TGTGCCAGCAGTTTGTCAGGGGGAGTTACCTACGAGCAGTACTTC.

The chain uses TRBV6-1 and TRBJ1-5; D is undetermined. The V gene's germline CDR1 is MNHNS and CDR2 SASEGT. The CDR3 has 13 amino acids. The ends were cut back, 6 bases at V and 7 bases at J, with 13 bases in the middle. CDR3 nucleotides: TGTGCCAGCAGACTCAGGTCTGAGCAGCCCCAGCATTTT. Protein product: CASRLRSEQPQHF.

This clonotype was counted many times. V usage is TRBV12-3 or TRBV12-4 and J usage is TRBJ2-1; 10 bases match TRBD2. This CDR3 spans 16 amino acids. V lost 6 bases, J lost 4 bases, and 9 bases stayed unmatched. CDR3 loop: CASSIDSGLAYNEQFF. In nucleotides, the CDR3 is TGTGCCAGCAGCATAGACTCGGGACTAGCGTACAATGAGCAGTTCTTC.

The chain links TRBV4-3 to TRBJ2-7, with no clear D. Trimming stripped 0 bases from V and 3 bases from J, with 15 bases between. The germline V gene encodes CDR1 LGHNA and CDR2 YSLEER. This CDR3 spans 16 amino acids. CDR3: CASSQEWFRPHYEQYF. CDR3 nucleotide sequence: TGCGCCAGCAGCCAAGAGTGGTTCCGACCTCACTACGAGCAGTACTTC.